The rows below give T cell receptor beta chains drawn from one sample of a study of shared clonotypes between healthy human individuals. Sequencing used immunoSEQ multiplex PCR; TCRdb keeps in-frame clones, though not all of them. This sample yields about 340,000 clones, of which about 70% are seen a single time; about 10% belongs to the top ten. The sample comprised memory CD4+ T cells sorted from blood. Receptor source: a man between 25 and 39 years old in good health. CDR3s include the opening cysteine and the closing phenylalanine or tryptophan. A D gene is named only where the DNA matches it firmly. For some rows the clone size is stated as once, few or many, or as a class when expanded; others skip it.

CDR3nt: TGCAGCGTTGGGGGATTGAATCTTGAAAAACTGTTTTTT
CDR3aa: CSVGGLNLEKLFF
abundance: .
v_gene: TRBV29-1
d_gene: .
j_gene: TRBJ1-4

CDR3nt: TGTGCCAGTAGAAGTACAGGGAACCACGAGCAGTACTTC
CDR3aa: CASRSTGNHEQYF
abundance: .
v_gene: TRBV19
d_gene: .
j_gene: TRBJ2-7

CDR3nt: TGTGCCTGGAGTCGGCTCTCGGGGGGCTACACCTTC
CDR3aa: CAWSRLSGGYTF
abundance: .
v_gene: TRBV30
d_gene: .
j_gene: TRBJ1-2

CDR3nt: TGTGCCTGGAGTGTACGGGGGACAGGGAATGGGCCCCAGCATTTT
CDR3aa: CAWSVRGTGNGPQHF
abundance: .
v_gene: TRBV30
d_gene: TRBD1
j_gene: TRBJ1-5

CDR3nt: TGTGCCACCAGCAGAGATCGTCTGGCAGGTGGTGAAAAACTGTTTTTT
CDR3aa: CATSRDRLAGGEKLFF
abundance: .
v_gene: TRBV15
d_gene: .
j_gene: TRBJ1-4

CDR3nt: TGCAGTGCCGCGGCGGGAGAACAGTACTTC
CDR3aa: CSAAAGEQYF
abundance: .
v_gene: TRBV20-1
d_gene: TRBD2
j_gene: TRBJ2-7

CDR3nt: TGTGCCAGCAGCCAAGGGACAGGGAACTATGGCTACACCTTC
CDR3aa: CASSQGTGNYGYTF
abundance: few
v_gene: TRBV7-8
d_gene: TRBD1
j_gene: TRBJ1-2

CDR3nt: TGTGCCAGCAGCCCGTGGAGGGAGGGCCCTTCCGTTTCCTACTACAATGAGCAGTTCTTC
CDR3aa: CASSPWREGPSVSYYNEQFF
abundance: .
v_gene: TRBV14
d_gene: TRBD2
j_gene: TRBJ2-1

CDR3nt: TGTGCCAGCAGTTACCAGGCCGGGACAGGGGGCCACGAAGCTTTCTTT
CDR3aa: CASSYQAGTGGHEAFF
abundance: once
v_gene: TRBV6-5
d_gene: TRBD1
j_gene: TRBJ1-1

CDR3nt: TGTGCCAGCATTCTCGAGGGGGGCCCAGAGCAGTTCTTC
CDR3aa: CASILEGGPEQFF
abundance: .
v_gene: TRBV11-2
d_gene: .
j_gene: TRBJ2-1

CDR3nt: TGCGCCAGCAGCCAAGGGGAGGGGCGGAGGACTGAAGCTTTCTTT
CDR3aa: CASSQGEGRRTEAFF
abundance: .
v_gene: TRBV4-1
d_gene: .
j_gene: TRBJ1-1

CDR3nt: TGTGCCAGCAGCCAGGTTAGCTGGGACAGGGGTTTGGATGGCTACACCTTC
CDR3aa: CASSQVSWDRGLDGYTF
abundance: .
v_gene: TRBV4-2
d_gene: TRBD1
j_gene: TRBJ1-2

CDR3nt: TGTGCCAGCAGTCAAGTCTCTGAAGGTCAGCCCCAGCATTTT
CDR3aa: CASSQVSEGQPQHF
abundance: .
v_gene: TRBV7-2
d_gene: .
j_gene: TRBJ1-5

CDR3nt: TGTGCCAGCAGCCCTCGGGGGACCACAGATACGCAGTATTTT
CDR3aa: CASSPRGTTDTQYF
abundance: few
v_gene: TRBV28
d_gene: .
j_gene: TRBJ2-3

CDR3nt: TGCAGCGTTAGACCGGGACAGGGTTCCTACGAGCAGTACTTC
CDR3aa: CSVRPGQGSYEQYF
abundance: .
v_gene: TRBV29-1
d_gene: TRBD1
j_gene: TRBJ2-7

CDR3nt: TGTGCCAGCAGCTGGGGACTAGCGGGGATCACAGATACGCAGTATTTT
CDR3aa: CASSWGLAGITDTQYF
abundance: .
v_gene: TRBV5-5
d_gene: TRBD2
j_gene: TRBJ2-3

CDR3nt: TGTGCCAGCAGTGATTTGAGGGAGGGCCCGGGGGAGACCCAGTACTTC
CDR3aa: CASSDLREGPGETQYF
abundance: once
v_gene: TRBV6-1
d_gene: TRBD2
j_gene: TRBJ2-5

CDR3nt: TGCGCCAGCAGCCCGTCAGATGCCTACAATGAGCAGTTCTTC
CDR3aa: CASSPSDAYNEQFF
abundance: .
v_gene: TRBV23-1
d_gene: .
j_gene: TRBJ2-1

CDR3nt: TGCGCCAGCAGTGAGACAGGGAAGGGAACAGATACGCAGTATTTT
CDR3aa: CASSETGKGTDTQYF
abundance: .
v_gene: TRBV10-1
d_gene: .
j_gene: TRBJ2-3

CDR3nt: TGTGCCAGCAGCTTTCTGGGACTAGCGGCACATTACAATGAGCAGTTCTTC
CDR3aa: CASSFLGLAAHYNEQFF
abundance: .
v_gene: TRBV5-6
d_gene: TRBD2
j_gene: TRBJ2-1

CDR3nt: TGTGCCAGCAGCAAACCACCAGCGGGAGGGCCTGAGTTCTTC
CDR3aa: CASSKPPAGGPEFF
abundance: .
v_gene: TRBV7-9
d_gene: TRBD2
j_gene: TRBJ2-1

CDR3nt: TGTGCCAGCAGCGGAGGACGTCAGCCACCACTTAATGAGCAGTTCTTC
CDR3aa: CASSGGRQPPLNEQFF
abundance: .
v_gene: TRBV7-9
d_gene: .
j_gene: TRBJ2-1

CDR3nt: TGTGCCAGTCGGCGGGGACAAGAAGAGACCCAGTACTTC
CDR3aa: CASRRGQEETQYF
abundance: .
v_gene: TRBV14
d_gene: .
j_gene: TRBJ2-5

CDR3nt: TGTGCCAGCAGTTTGCCAGTTCAGCCCCAGCATTTT
CDR3aa: CASSLPVQPQHF
abundance: .
v_gene: TRBV28
d_gene: .
j_gene: TRBJ1-5